A single sample is the source of the 30 T cell receptor beta chains below, sequenced in a study of cytomegalovirus exposure and HLA in healthy donors. PCR primers comprised 60 Vbeta and 13 Jbeta primers. Generated by immunoSEQ multiplex PCR, the TCRdb table keeps only in-frame clones and is missing some. The data contain 150,000 to 200,000 clones, 82% of them seen just once; the ten biggest clones take up about 1.6%. Sequencing used PBMCs. These receptors all come from a girl between 5 and 17 years old in good health and CMV-seropositive.

The chain employs TRBV5-1 and TRBJ2-3, with no clear D. V lost 3 bases to trimming and J lost 6 bases, with 8 bases between them. CDR1 and CDR2 from the germline V gene are SGHRS and YFSETQ. The CDR3 has 12 amino acids. The CDR3 spells CASSSSLDTQYF. CDR3 nucleotides: TGCGCCAGCAGCTCCTCCTTGGATACGCAGTATTTT. The full variable domain, with the rest looked up from reference TRBV5-1 and TRBJ2-3, is KAGVTQTPRYLIKTRGQQVTLSCSPISGHRSVSWYQQTPGQGLQFLFEYFSETQRNKGNFPGRFSGRQFSNSRSEMNVSTLELGDSALYLCASSSSLDTQYFGPGTRLTVL.

The sample holds one count of this clone. The rearrangement uses TRBV7-9 and TRBJ2-5; D ambiguous. Germline CDR1 is SEHNR and CDR2 is FQNEAQ (reference sequence). Trimming took 2 bases from V and 2 from J, leaving 9 bases between them. The CDR3 is 14 residues long. CDR3 bases: TGTGCCAGCAGCTTATTCTCGTCTCAAGAGACCCAGTACTTC. Protein product: CASSLFSSQETQYF. Using reference TRBV7-9 and TRBJ2-5 for the parts outside the CDR3, the full variable domain is DTGVSQNPRHKITKRGQNVTFRCDPISEHNRLYWYRQTLGQGPEFLTYFQNEAQLEKSRLLSDRFSAERPKGSFSTLEIQRTEQGDSAMYLCASSLFSSQETQYFGPGTRLLVL.

V gene TRBV4-1 combines with J gene TRBJ2-5, with TRBD1 as a possible D gene (6 bases). The closer fit of TRBJ2-7 to the DNA end suggests the J call may be wrong. This CDR3 is built from 16 residues. CDR1 is MGHRA and CDR2 is YSYEKL in the germline V gene. The DNA of the CDR3 is TGCGCCAGCAGCCAAGAACCGGGACAAGGGATCTACGAGCAGTACTTC. Amino acids: CASSQEPGQGIYEQYF.

This clone was recorded a few times. This chain uses TRBV7-9 with TRBJ2-6, with D possibly TRBD1 on 5 matching bases. Germline-derived CDR1 and CDR2 are SEHNR and FQNEAQ (reference sequence). Trimming took off 5 bases at V and 0 bases at J, with 14 bases between the two ends. This CDR3 is 17 amino acids long. CDR3 sequence (DNA): TGTGCCAGCAGCCAAGGGGTTTCCTCCTCTGGGGCCAACGTCCTGACTTTC. Translating it yields CASSQGVSSSGANVLTF.

The CDR3 here is CASSVGNTEAFF. As DNA, the CDR3 is TGTGCCAGCAGCGTCGGGAACACTGAAGCTTTCTTT. The rearrangement joins TRBV7-9 to TRBJ1-1; D gene unclear. V was clipped by 5 bases and J by 1 base, with 5 bases between them. This CDR3 has 12 residues. CDR1 is SEHNR and CDR2 is FQNEAQ in the germline V gene (reference sequence).

The chain employs TRBV6-1 and TRBJ2-5, with D possibly TRBD2 on 6 matching bases. With 5 bases removed from V and 2 bases from J, the gap between germline ends came to 12 bases. Per germline, CDR1 MNHNS and CDR2 SASEGT. This CDR3 has 14 amino acids. CDR3 bases: TGTGCCAGCAGTAAGGGACTTCAACAAGAGACCCAGTACTTC. Translating gives CASSKGLQQETQYF.

There are a few counts of this clone. The rearrangement joins TRBV5-4 to TRBJ1-3; D not resolved. The germline CDR1 and CDR2 sequences are SGHNT and YYREEE (reference sequence). The ends were cut back, 2 bases at V and 4 bases at J, with 4 bases in the middle. CDR3 length: 12 residues. The DNA for the CDR3 is TGTGCCAGCAGCTTATCGGGAAACACCATATATTTT. This gives the protein CASSLSGNTIYF.

This clone turned up a few times. The chain uses TRBV5-1 and TRBJ2-5; weak D call: TRBD1 (6 bases). Trimming stripped 0 bases from V and 2 bases from J, with 8 bases between. This CDR3 is 14 amino acids long. CDR1 SGHRS and CDR2 YFSETQ come from the germline V gene. CDR3 sequence: CASSLAGTQETQYF. The CDR3 region has the DNA TGCGCCAGCAGCTTGGCAGGGACACAAGAGACCCAGTACTTC.

The rearrangement joins TRBV11-1 to TRBJ2-1, with 14 bases lining up with TRBD2. V lost 3 bases to trimming and J lost 13 bases; unmatched junction nucleotides: 17. Germline assignment: CDR1 SGHAT and CDR2 FQDESV (reference sequence). This CDR3 has 18 residues. The DNA for the CDR3 is TGTGCCAGCAGCTTCGGGACTAGCGGGGGTTCCCTTACAATGAAACAGTTCTTC. This encodes CASSFGTSGGSLTMKQFF.

This clone showed up just once. This chain connects TRBV14 to TRBJ2-3; possible D gene TRBD2, 5 bases. V lost 4 bases and J 0 bases, leaving 11 bases between the germline ends. The CDR3 spans 15 residues. Looked up from germline, CDR1 is SGHDN and CDR2 is FVKESK. The CDR3 spells CASSPSRVSTDTQYF. Here the CDR3 DNA reads TGTGCCAGCAGCCCCTCGCGGGTAAGCACAGATACGCAGTATTTT.

This clone was counted once. The chain combines TRBV7-8 with TRBJ1-1; 9 bases match TRBD1. This CDR3 comprises 16 residues. Germline lookup yields CDR1 SGHVS and CDR2 FQNEAQ. Trimming removed 5 bases from V and 10 bases from J; junction bases left unmatched: 17. The CDR3 sequence is CASSPTGTGSLFRAFF. The DNA of the CDR3 is TGTGCCAGCAGCCCGACCGGGACAGGGTCATTATTTCGAGCTTTCTTT.

V usage is TRBV28 and J usage is TRBJ2-3, with 7 bases lining up with TRBD2. The CDR3 consists of 15 residues. V dropped 2 bases and J dropped 2; count of bases not matched to a gene: 4. The germline CDR1 and CDR2 sequences are MDHEN and SYDVKM. CDR3: CASSLDGTNTDTQYF. The CDR3 bases are TGTGCCAGCAGTTTAGACGGGACTAACACAGATACGCAGTATTTT.

This rearrangement joins TRBV5-1 to TRBJ1-1, with D hard to call. CDR1 is SGHRS and CDR2 is YFSETQ in the germline V gene. Trimming left V 4 bases short and J 5 bases short, with 12 bases between. The CDR3 consists of 13 residues. This chain's CDR3 is CASSVEVRTEAFF. DNA of the CDR3: TGCGCCAGCAGCGTAGAGGTCAGAACTGAAGCTTTCTTT. Full variable domain (outside the CDR3, taken from reference TRBV5-1 and TRBJ1-1): KAGVTQTPRYLIKTRGQQVTLSCSPISGHRSVSWYQQTPGQGLQFLFEYFSETQRNKGNFPGRFSGRQFSNSRSEMNVSTLELGDSALYLCASSVEVRTEAFFGQGTRLTVV.

This clone is a singleton in its sample. The rearrangement uses TRBV5-1 and TRBJ1-1, with D uncertain. The CDR3 runs 13 residues. The V end was cut by 4 bases, the J end by 2 bases, with 9 bases between. Germline CDR1 SGHRS, CDR2 YFSETQ. CDR3 DNA sequence: TGCGCCAGCAGCCCGTCTGTTAACACTGAAGCTTTCTTT. As protein: CASSPSVNTEAFF.

This clone has only one observation. The rearrangement joins TRBV2 to TRBJ2-7; possible D gene TRBD2, 7 bases. Germline lookup yields CDR1 SNHLY and CDR2 FYNNEI. CDR3 length: 13 amino acids. Trimming left V 6 bases short and J 6 bases short, with 15 bases between. CDR3 protein: CASREEGEGEQYF. The CDR3 DNA reads as TGTGCCAGCAGAGAGGAGGGGGAGGGCGAGCAGTACTTC.

V gene TRBV9 combines with J gene TRBJ2-3, with 8 bases that match TRBD1. From germline, CDR1 is SGDLS and CDR2 YYNGEE. The CDR3 totals 14 residues. Unmatched junction bases numbered 5, after V lost 6 bases and J lost 2 bases. The CDR3, as DNA: TGTGCCAGCAACAGGGACAGGTCCACAGATACGCAGTATTTT. It codes for CASNRDRSTDTQYF.

The V and J genes are TRBV2 and TRBJ2-5, with TRBD1 matching over 10 bases. Germline CDR1 and CDR2: SNHLY and FYNNEI. This CDR3 is 15 amino acids long. V shed 3 bases and J 1 base; nucleotides not matched to a gene: 2. The CDR3 coding sequence is TGTGCCAGCAGTGACGGGACAGGGGCCCAAGAGACCCAGTACTTC. The encoded protein is CASSDGTGAQETQYF.

The chain links TRBV9 to TRBJ1-4, with TRBD1 matching 7 bases. V lost 6 bases and J lost 7; bases outside the gene matches: 12. Germline V gives CDR1 SGDLS, CDR2 YYNGEE. The length of the CDR3 is 15 residues. CDR3 coding DNA: TGTGCCAGCACCGAGGGGGCGCGGGGTTTTGAAAAACTGTTTTTT. Its protein is CASTEGARGFEKLFF.

The rearrangement joins TRBV9 to TRBJ2-1, with TRBD2 identical over 8 bases. Trimming removed 0 bases from V and 1 base from J; junction bases left unmatched: 3. The CDR3 is 16 amino acids. The germline V gene encodes CDR1 SGDLS and CDR2 YYNGEE. The CDR3 loop reads CASSVGAGESYNEQFF. CDR3 nucleotides: TGTGCCAGCAGCGTAGGAGCGGGGGAGTCCTACAATGAGCAGTTCTTC.

This sequence joins TRBV5-1 and TRBJ2-7, with 10 bases that match TRBD1. Germline CDR1 SGHRS, CDR2 YFSETQ. With 4 bases clipped from V and 2 bases from J, the junction kept 6 bases outside the gene matches. CDR3 size: 15 residues. This CDR3 is CASSPGTGVPYEQYF. The CDR3 region has the DNA TGCGCCAGCAGCCCCGGGACAGGGGTTCCCTACGAGCAGTACTTC.

This chain links TRBV2 with TRBJ2-1; 10 bases are a match to TRBD2. The junction had 2 bases not matched to a gene; V was cut back by 6 bases and J by 0 bases. This CDR3 has 15 amino acids. Germline V CDR1 and CDR2: SNHLY, FYNNEI. CDR3 sequence (DNA): TGTGCCAGCAGCCCTAGCGGGAGCTCCTACAATGAGCAGTTCTTC. As protein: CASSPSGSSYNEQFF.

This sequence joins TRBV6-1 and TRBJ1-2; D not certain. V was clipped by 5 bases and J by 3 bases, with 16 bases between them. Germline loops: CDR1 MNHNS, CDR2 SASEGT. The CDR3 loop spans 15 amino acids. The CDR3 DNA reads TGTGCCAGCAGTCCCATTACTGGCGGGGACTATGGCTACACCTTC. Translating it yields CASSPITGGDYGYTF.

The gene calls are TRBV7-6 and TRBJ2-7, with a tentative D call TRBD2 (8 bases). The CDR3 covers 16 residues. The V gene's germline CDR1 is SGHVS and CDR2 FNYEAQ. Trimming left V 4 bases short and J 5 bases short, with 21 bases between. For the CDR3, the DNA is TGTGCCAGCAGCTCGCCAATAACGGGAGGGGGCCACGAGCAGTACTTC. This sequence encodes CASSSPITGGGHEQYF. Full variable domain (remainder filled in from reference TRBV7-6 and TRBJ2-7): GAGVSQSPRYKVTKRGQDVALRCDPISGHVSLYWYRQALGQGPEFLTYFNYEAQQDKSGLPNDRFSAERPEGSISTLTIQRTEQRDSAMYRCASSSPITGGGHEQYFGPGTRLTVT.

This clone has just a few counts. This rearrangement joins TRBV13 to TRBJ2-7, with a weak D call TRBD1 (6 bases). Trimming took off 5 bases at V and 3 bases at J, with 17 bases between the two ends. The CDR3 loop spans 15 amino acids. Germline assignment: CDR1 PRHDT and CDR2 FYEKMQ (reference sequence). The CDR3 region is CASSIYSGTYYEQYF. As DNA, the CDR3 is TGTGCCAGCAGCATCTACTCCGGGACATACTACGAGCAGTACTTC.

V and J are TRBV6-5 and TRBJ2-5, with no clear D. The germline V gene has CDR1 MNHEY and CDR2 SVGAGI. Trimming stripped 7 bases from V and 0 bases from J, with 9 bases between. The CDR3 consists of 13 residues. CDR3 bases: TGTGCCAGCAAGAGGCAGCACCAAGAGACCCAGTACTTC. This gives the protein CASKRQHQETQYF.

The chain uses TRBV9 and TRBJ1-1, with D possibly TRBD1 on 5 matching bases. This CDR3 contains 14 residues. V gave up 3 bases and J gave up 4 bases, with 13 bases separating them. CDR1 is SGDLS, CDR2 YYNGEE, per germline. CDR3 sequence reads: CASSGAPGGTEAFF. The CDR3 bases are TGTGCCAGCAGCGGGGCCCCGGGGGGCACTGAAGCTTTCTTT.

The CDR3 loop reads CASSGGLAVTLSYNEQFF. The CDR3 coding sequence is TGTGCCAGCAGTGGAGGACTAGCGGTAACATTATCCTACAATGAGCAGTTCTTC. The rearrangement joins TRBV25-1 to TRBJ2-1; 10 bases agree with TRBD2. CDR1 and CDR2 (germline): MGHDK, SYGVNS. V trimming: 4 bases; J trimming: 1 base; junction bases outside the gene matches: 10. This CDR3 is built from 18 residues.

The chain joins TRBV2 to TRBJ2-5, with D uncertain. V shed 6 bases and J shed 4 bases, with 6 bases lying between them. The CDR3 totals 11 residues. In germline, CDR1 is SNHLY, CDR2 FYNNEI. The CDR3 protein is CASSPRETQYF. The CDR3 nucleotides read TGTGCCAGCAGCCCCCGAGAGACCCAGTACTTC. The full variable domain, completed using reference TRBV2 and TRBJ2-5, is EPEVTQTPSHQVTQMGQEVILRCVPISNHLYFYWYRQILGQKVEFLVSFYNNEISEKSEIFDDQFSVERPDGSNFTLKIRSTKLEDSAMYFCASSPRETQYFGPGTRLLVL.

This clone occurred once. The CDR3 DNA reads as TGCGCCAGCAGCCGGGACAGACTAACAGATACGCAGTATTTT. Amino acids: CASSRDRLTDTQYF. The chain combines TRBV5-1 with TRBJ2-3; 7 nucleotides align to TRBD1. V lost 4 bases to trimming and J lost 3 bases; unmatched junction nucleotides: 5. Germline V gene data show CDR1 as SGHRS and CDR2 as YFSETQ. CDR3 length equals 14 residues. Drawing the rest from reference TRBV5-1 and TRBJ2-3, the complete variable domain is KAGVTQTPRYLIKTRGQQVTLSCSPISGHRSVSWYQQTPGQGLQFLFEYFSETQRNKGNFPGRFSGRQFSNSRSEMNVSTLELGDSALYLCASSRDRLTDTQYFGPGTRLTVL.

The V gene is TRBV7-8, the J gene TRBJ2-5; a weak D match, TRBD1 (5 bases). V was trimmed by 5 bases and J by 5 bases, leaving 30 bases between them. CDR3 length: 19 residues. The germline V gene has CDR1 SGHVS and CDR2 FQNEAQ. The CDR3 bases are TGTGCCAGCAGCCCCACCCTCGAACAGGTGGTATGGGCTCGGGAGACCCAGTACTTC. Its translation is CASSPTLEQVVWARETQYF.